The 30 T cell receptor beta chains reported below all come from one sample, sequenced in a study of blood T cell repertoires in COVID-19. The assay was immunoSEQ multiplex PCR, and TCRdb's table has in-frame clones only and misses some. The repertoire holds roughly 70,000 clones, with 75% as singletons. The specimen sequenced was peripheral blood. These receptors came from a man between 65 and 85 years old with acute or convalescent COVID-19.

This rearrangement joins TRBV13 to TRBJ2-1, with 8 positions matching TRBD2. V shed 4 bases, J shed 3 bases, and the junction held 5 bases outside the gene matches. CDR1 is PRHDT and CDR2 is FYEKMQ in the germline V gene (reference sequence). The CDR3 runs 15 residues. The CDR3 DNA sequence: TGTGCCAGCAGCTCACTAGCGGACGGCTACAATGAGCAGTTCTTC. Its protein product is CASSSLADGYNEQFF.

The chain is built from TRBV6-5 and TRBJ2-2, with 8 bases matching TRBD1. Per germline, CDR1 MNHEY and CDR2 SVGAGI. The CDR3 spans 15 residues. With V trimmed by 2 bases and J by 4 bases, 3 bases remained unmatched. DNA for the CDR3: TGTGCCAGCAGTTACCAGGGGGCGGGCACCGGGGAGCTGTTTTTT. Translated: CASSYQGAGTGELFF.

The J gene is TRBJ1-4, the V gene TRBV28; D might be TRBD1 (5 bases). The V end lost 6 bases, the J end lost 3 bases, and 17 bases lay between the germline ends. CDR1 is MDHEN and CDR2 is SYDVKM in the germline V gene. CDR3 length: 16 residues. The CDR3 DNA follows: TGTGCCAGCAGCAGGGACTTCGGGGTAGCTAATGAAAAACTGTTTTTT. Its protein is CASSRDFGVANEKLFF.

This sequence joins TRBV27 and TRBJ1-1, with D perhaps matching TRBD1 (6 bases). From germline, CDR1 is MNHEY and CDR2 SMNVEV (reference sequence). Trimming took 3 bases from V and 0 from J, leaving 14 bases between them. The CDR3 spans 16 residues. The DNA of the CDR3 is TGTGCCAGCAGTTTGAGGCAGGGGCCAATGAACACTGAAGCTTTCTTT. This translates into CASSLRQGPMNTEAFF.

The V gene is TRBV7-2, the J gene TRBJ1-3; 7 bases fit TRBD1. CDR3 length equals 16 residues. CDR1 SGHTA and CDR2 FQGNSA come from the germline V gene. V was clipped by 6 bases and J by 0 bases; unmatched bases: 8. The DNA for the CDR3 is TGTGCCAGCAGTGTGCCGGGACAGATCTCTGGAAACACCATATATTTT. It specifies CASSVPGQISGNTIYF.

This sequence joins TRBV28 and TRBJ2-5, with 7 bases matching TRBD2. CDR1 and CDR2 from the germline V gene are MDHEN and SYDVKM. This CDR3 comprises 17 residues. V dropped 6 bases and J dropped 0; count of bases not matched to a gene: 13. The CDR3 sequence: CASSPNGGGRDQETQYF. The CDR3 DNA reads TGTGCCAGCAGCCCTAACGGCGGGGGTCGGGACCAAGAGACCCAGTACTTC.

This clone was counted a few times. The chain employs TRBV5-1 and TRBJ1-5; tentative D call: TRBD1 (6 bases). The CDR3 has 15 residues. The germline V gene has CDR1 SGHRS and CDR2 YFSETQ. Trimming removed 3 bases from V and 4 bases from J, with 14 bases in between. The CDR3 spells CASSSSGGENQPQHF. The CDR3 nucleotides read TGCGCCAGCAGCTCAAGCGGGGGCGAGAATCAGCCCCAGCATTTT.

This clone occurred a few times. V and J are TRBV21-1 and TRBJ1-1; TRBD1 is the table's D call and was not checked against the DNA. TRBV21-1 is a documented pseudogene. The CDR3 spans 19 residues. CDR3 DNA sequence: TGTGCCAGCAGCAACCTAATTTCATCAGGGGGTCTCACGGGTGTTGAAGCTTTCTTT. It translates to CASSNLISSGGLTGVEAFF.

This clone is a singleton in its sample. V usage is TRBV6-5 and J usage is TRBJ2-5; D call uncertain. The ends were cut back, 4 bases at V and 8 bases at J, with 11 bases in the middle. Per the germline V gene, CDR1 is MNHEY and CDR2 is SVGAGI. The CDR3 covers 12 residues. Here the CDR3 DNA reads TGTGCCAGCAGTTCGACACTTGGAACCCAGTACTTC. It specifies CASSSTLGTQYF.

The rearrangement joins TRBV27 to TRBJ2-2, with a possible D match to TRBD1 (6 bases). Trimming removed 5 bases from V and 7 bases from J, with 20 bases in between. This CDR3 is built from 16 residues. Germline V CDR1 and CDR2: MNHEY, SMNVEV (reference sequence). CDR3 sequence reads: CASSPLGRGRGGELFF. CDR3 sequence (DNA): TGTGCCAGCAGTCCGCTCGGCAGGGGACGGGGCGGGGAGCTGTTTTTT.

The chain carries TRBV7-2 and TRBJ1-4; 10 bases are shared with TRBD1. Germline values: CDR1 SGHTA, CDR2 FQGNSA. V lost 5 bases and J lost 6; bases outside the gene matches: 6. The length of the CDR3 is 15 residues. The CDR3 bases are TGTGCCAGCAGCCCGCGACAGGGGGCCGATGAAAAACTGTTTTTT. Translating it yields CASSPRQGADEKLFF.

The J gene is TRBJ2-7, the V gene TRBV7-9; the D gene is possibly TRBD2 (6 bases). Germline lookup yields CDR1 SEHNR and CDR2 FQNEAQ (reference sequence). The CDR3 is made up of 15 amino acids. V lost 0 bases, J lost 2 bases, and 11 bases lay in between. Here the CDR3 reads CASSLASGSTYEQYF. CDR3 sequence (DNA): TGTGCCAGCAGCTTAGCGAGCGGGTCAACCTACGAGCAGTACTTC.

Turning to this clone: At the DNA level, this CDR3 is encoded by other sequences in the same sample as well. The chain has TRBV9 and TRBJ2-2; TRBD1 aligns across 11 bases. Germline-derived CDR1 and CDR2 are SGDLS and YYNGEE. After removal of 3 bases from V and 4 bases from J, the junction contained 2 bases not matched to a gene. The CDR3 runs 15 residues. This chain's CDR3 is CASSAGTGGTGELFF. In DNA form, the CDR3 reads TGTGCCAGCAGCGCTGGGACAGGGGGCACCGGGGAGCTGTTTTTT.

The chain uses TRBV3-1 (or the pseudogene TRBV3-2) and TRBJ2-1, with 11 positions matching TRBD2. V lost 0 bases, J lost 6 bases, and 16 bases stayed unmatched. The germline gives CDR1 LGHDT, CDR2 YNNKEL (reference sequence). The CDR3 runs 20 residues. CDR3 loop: CASSQDKLAGVTLLGNEQFF. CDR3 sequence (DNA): TGTGCCAGCAGCCAAGATAAACTAGCGGGAGTTACCCTCCTAGGCAATGAGCAGTTCTTC.

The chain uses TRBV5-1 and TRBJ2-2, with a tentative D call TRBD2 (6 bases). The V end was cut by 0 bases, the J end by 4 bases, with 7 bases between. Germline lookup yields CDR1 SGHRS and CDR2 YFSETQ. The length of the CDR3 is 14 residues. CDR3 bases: TGCGCCAGCAGCTTGGGTAGCGGCACCGGGGAGCTGTTTTTT. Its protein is CASSLGSGTGELFF.

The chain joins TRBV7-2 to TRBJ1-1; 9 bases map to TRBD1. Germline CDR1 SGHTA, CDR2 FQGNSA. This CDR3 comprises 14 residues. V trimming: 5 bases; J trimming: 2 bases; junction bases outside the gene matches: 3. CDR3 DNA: TGTGCCAGCAGCAAGGGACAGGGTAACACTGAAGCTTTCTTT. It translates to CASSKGQGNTEAFF.

The CDR3, as DNA: TGTGCCGGAAGGACTAGCGGGAGTAATGAGCAGTTCTTC. Amino acids: CAGRTSGSNEQFF. This sequence joins TRBV19 and TRBJ2-1, with TRBD2 identical over 13 bases. CDR1 and CDR2 from the germline V gene are LNHDA and SQIVND (reference sequence). The V and J ends lost 11 bases and 7 bases, in that order; junction bases with no gene match: 5. This CDR3 has 13 residues.

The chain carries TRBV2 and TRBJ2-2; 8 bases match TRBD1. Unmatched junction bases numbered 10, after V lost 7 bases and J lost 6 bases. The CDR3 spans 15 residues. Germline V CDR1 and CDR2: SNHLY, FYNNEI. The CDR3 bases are TGTGCCAGCACCAAGCTTCGACAGGGGTCCGGGGAGCTGTTTTTT. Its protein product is CASTKLRQGSGELFF.

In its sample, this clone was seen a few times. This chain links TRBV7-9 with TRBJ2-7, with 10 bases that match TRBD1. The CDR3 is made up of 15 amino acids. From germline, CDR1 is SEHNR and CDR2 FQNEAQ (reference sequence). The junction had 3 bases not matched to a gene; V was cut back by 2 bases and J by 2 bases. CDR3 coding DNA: TGTGCCAGCAGCTTATCCGGACAGGGGGCCTACGAGCAGTACTTC. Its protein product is CASSLSGQGAYEQYF.

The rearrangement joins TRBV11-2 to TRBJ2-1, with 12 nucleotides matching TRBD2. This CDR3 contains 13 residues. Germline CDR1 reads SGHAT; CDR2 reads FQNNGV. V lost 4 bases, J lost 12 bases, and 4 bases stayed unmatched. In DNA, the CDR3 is TGTGCCAGCAGCTCTTGGACTAGCGGGGTGCAGTTCTTC. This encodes CASSSWTSGVQFF.

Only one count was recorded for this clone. In DNA form, the CDR3 reads TGTGCCAGCAGCTTGTCTAGCGCTAGCACAGATACGCAGTATTTT. Protein product: CASSLSSASTDTQYF. The chain joins TRBV7-3 to TRBJ2-3; D possibly corresponds to TRBD2 (6 bases). This CDR3 is 15 amino acids long. Germline V lookup: CDR1 SGHTA, CDR2 FQGTGA. V was trimmed by 3 bases and J by 0 bases, leaving 10 bases between them.

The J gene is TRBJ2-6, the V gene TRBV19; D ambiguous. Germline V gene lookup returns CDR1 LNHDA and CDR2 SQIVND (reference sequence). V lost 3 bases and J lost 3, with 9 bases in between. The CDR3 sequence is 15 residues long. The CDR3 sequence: CASSIVTGGANVLTF. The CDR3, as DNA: TGTGCCAGTAGTATTGTCACGGGTGGGGCCAACGTCCTGACTTTC.

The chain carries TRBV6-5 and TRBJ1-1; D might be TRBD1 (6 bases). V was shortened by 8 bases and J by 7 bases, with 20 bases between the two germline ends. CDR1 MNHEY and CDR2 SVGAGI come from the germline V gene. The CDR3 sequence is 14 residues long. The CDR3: CASVPRGRSGEAFF. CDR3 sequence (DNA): TGTGCCAGCGTACCCAGGGGTAGGAGTGGTGAAGCTTTCTTT.

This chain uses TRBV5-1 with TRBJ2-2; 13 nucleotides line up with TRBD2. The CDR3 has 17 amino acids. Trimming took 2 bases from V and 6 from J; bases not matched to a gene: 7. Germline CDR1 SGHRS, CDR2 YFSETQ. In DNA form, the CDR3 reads TGCGCCAGCAGCTTCCCCACTAGCGGGAGGGCCGCCGGGGAGCTGTTTTTT. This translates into CASSFPTSGRAAGELFF.

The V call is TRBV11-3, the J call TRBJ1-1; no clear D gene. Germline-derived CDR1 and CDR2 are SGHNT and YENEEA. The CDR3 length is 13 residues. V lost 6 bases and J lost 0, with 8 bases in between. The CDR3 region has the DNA TGTGCCAGCAGTTTACTAATGAACACTGAAGCTTTCTTT. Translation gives CASSLLMNTEAFF.

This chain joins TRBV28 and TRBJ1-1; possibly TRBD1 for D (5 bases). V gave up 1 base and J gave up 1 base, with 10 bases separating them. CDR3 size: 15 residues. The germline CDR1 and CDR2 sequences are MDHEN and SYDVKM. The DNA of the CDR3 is TGTGCCAGCAGTTTATCCCGCGGGGGGAACACTGAAGCTTTCTTT. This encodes CASSLSRGGNTEAFF.

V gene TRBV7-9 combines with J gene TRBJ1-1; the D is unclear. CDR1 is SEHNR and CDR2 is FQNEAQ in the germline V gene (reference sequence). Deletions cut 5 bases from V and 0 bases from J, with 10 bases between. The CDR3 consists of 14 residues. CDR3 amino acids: CASSLGNMNTEAFF. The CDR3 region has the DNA TGTGCCAGCAGCCTCGGGAACATGAACACTGAAGCTTTCTTT.

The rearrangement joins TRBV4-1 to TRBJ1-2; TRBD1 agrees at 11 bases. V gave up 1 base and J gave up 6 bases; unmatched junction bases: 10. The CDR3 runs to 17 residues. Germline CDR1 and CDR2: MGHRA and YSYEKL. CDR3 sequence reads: CASSQVISDRGQDGYTF. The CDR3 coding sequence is TGCGCCAGCAGCCAAGTCATATCGGACAGGGGGCAGGATGGCTACACCTTC.

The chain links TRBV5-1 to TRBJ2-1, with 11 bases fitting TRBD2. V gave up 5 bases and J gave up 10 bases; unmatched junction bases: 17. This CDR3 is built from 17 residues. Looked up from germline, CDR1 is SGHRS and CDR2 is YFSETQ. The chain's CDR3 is CASSYNIAGGSSGEQFF. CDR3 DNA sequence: TGCGCCAGCAGTTACAATATAGCGGGAGGGTCTTCGGGGGAGCAGTTCTTC.

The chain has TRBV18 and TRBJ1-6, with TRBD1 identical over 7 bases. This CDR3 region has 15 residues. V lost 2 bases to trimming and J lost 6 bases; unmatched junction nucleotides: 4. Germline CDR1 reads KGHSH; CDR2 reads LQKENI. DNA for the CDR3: TGTGCCAGCTCACCAAGGGGACAGCCTAATTCACCCCTCCACTTT. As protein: CASSPRGQPNSPLHF.